Below, 15 T cell receptor beta chains from the same sample are listed, as sequenced in a study of OX40 agonist ivuxolimab in advanced cancers. This table comes from immunoSEQ multiplex PCR, and its TCRdb copy is limited to in-frame clones, with some not included. The sample includes about 52,000 clones, about nine tenths of them seen just once. The sequencing used CD4+ or CD8+ T cells sorted from blood, collected in a trial of the OX40 agonist ivuxolimab. Receptors were obtained from an adult with an advanced solid tumor such as melanoma, head and neck, liver or kidney cancer.

This sequence joins TRBV5-4 and TRBJ1-2; D uncertain. The CDR3 totals 14 residues. Germline V gene lookup returns CDR1 SGHNT and CDR2 YYREEE (reference sequence). Trimming removed 3 bases from V and 2 bases from J, with 11 bases in between. This CDR3 is CASSSDGLNYGYTF. The CDR3 region has the DNA TGTGCCAGCAGCTCCGACGGGTTGAACTATGGCTACACCTTC.

This chain uses TRBV30 with TRBJ1-1, with no clear D. V lost 2 bases and J 11 bases, leaving 15 bases between the germline ends. The CDR3 is made up of 12 amino acids. The germline V gene encodes CDR1 GTSNPN and CDR2 SVGIG (reference sequence). The CDR3 region is CAWSPTTLRAFF. For the CDR3, the DNA is TGTGCCTGGAGTCCGACAACTTTGAGGGCTTTCTTT.

The CDR3 protein is CASSLGGGGTDTQYF. The CDR3 nucleotides read TGTGCCAGCAGCTTAGGCGGTGGGGGCACAGATACGCAGTATTTT. The J gene is TRBJ2-3, the V gene TRBV11-2; D gene ambiguous. V dropped 1 base and J dropped 1 base, with 9 bases sitting between them. Germline values: CDR1 SGHAT, CDR2 FQNNGV. The CDR3 is made up of 15 amino acids.

This clone is categorized as medium-sized. The chain carries TRBV7-2 and TRBJ2-7, with TRBD1 identical over 7 bases. The CDR3 consists of 13 residues. V gave up 4 bases and J gave up 2 bases; unmatched junction bases: 2. Per the germline V gene, CDR1 is SGHTA and CDR2 is FQGNSA. The CDR3 reads CASSYGQAYEQYF. Here the CDR3 DNA reads TGTGCCAGCAGCTACGGACAGGCCTACGAGCAGTACTTC.

The V and J genes are TRBV10-3 and TRBJ2-7; maybe TRBD1 (5 bases). The V gene's germline CDR1 is ENHRY and CDR2 SYGVKD. Trimming left V 3 bases short and J 3 bases short, with 15 bases between. The CDR3 loop spans 15 amino acids. The CDR3, as DNA: TGTGCCATCAGTGACCCCGGACAATCCCACTACGAGCAGTACTTC. This sequence encodes CAISDPGQSHYEQYF.

The chain couples TRBV5-4 to TRBJ2-7; TRBD1 agrees at 9 bases. V trimming: 3 bases; J trimming: 4 bases; junction bases outside the gene matches: 5. Per germline, CDR1 SGHNT and CDR2 YYREEE (reference sequence). The CDR3 is 14 amino acids. The CDR3 nucleotides are TGTGCCAGCAGCTCGGGACAGGGCGATTACGAGCAGTACTTC. Its translation: CASSSGQGDYEQYF.

V and J are TRBV7-6 and TRBJ2-1; D is unclear. The V and J ends lost 5 bases and 3 bases respectively, with 5 bases between them. The CDR3 runs 12 residues. Germline V gene sequence: CDR1 SGHVS, CDR2 FNYEAQ. The chain's CDR3 is CASSPGYNEQFF. The CDR3 DNA sequence: TGTGCCAGCAGCCCCGGCTACAATGAGCAGTTCTTC.

This clone was observed once. The chain has TRBV2 and TRBJ2-3; 9 bases are a match to TRBD2. V gave up 7 bases and J gave up 2 bases; unmatched junction bases: 7. CDR1 SNHLY and CDR2 FYNNEI come from the germline V gene. The CDR3 loop spans 15 amino acids. This chain's CDR3 is CASNSGGLYTDTQYF. The CDR3 bases are TGTGCCAGCAATAGCGGGGGCCTCTACACAGATACGCAGTATTTT. The full variable domain, in which reference TRBV2 and TRBJ2-3 provide the parts outside the CDR3, is EPEVTQTPSHQVTQMGQEVILRCVPISNHLYFYWYRQILGQKVEFLVSFYNNEISEKSEIFDDQFSVERPDGSNFTLKIRSTKLEDSAMYFCASNSGGLYTDTQYFGPGTRLTVL.

The chain links TRBV2 to TRBJ1-2, with D hard to call. The CDR3 extends over 13 amino acids. CDR1 is SNHLY and CDR2 is FYNNEI in the germline V gene. V lost 4 bases and J lost 2, with 8 bases in between. DNA of the CDR3: TGTGCCAGCAGTGTGGGCGGAAACTATGGCTACACCTTC. Amino acids: CASSVGGNYGYTF.

This rearrangement joins TRBV19 to TRBJ1-5; D ambiguous. Trimming took 7 bases from V and 2 from J, leaving 15 bases between them. The CDR3 runs 15 residues. Germline assignment: CDR1 LNHDA and CDR2 SQIVND (reference sequence). The CDR3 region has the DNA TGTGCCAGTACCCCCCGAGGTGGAGGCAATCAGCCCCAGCATTTT. Amino acid sequence: CASTPRGGGNQPQHF.

This rearrangement joins TRBV5-1 to TRBJ1-4; no clear D gene. Trimming removed 0 bases from V and 8 bases from J, with 17 bases in between. Germline loops: CDR1 SGHRS, CDR2 YFSETQ. CDR3 length: 16 residues. CDR3 region: CASSLAAVGLGEKLFF. CDR3 nucleotide sequence: TGCGCCAGCAGCTTGGCCGCCGTAGGACTAGGCGAAAAACTGTTTTTT.

Worth noting for this clone: This sample includes further DNA sequences coding for the same CDR3. The V and J genes are TRBV11-2 and TRBJ2-7; D unclear. Looked up from germline, CDR1 is SGHAT and CDR2 is FQNNGV. This CDR3 has 13 amino acids. V lost 1 base to trimming and J lost 1 base, with 5 bases between them. The CDR3 sequence: CASSLGISYEQYF. Written as DNA, the CDR3 is TGTGCCAGCAGCTTAGGCATTTCCTACGAGCAGTACTTC.

Points on this clone: Other DNA sequences in the same sample also yield this CDR3. The genes are TRBV30 and TRBJ1-1, with a weak D call TRBD1 (5 bases). This CDR3 region has 13 residues. Germline V gene sequence: CDR1 GTSNPN, CDR2 SVGIG (reference sequence). The V gene lost 5 bases and the J gene lost 4 bases, with 14 bases spanning the gap. The CDR3 protein is CAWGEGGGTEAFF. The CDR3 nucleotides are TGTGCCTGGGGTGAAGGTGGGGGCACTGAAGCTTTCTTT. Together with reference TRBV30 and TRBJ1-1, the CDR3 gives the full variable domain: SQTIHQWPATLVQPVGSPLSLECTVEGTSNPNLYWYRQAAGRGLQLLFYSVGIGQISSEVPQNLSASRPQDRQFILSSKKLLLSDSGFYLCAWGEGGGTEAFFGQGTRLTVV.

This clone was counted only a few times. The chain combines TRBV29-1 with TRBJ2-7, with a possible D match to TRBD2 (6 bases). With 7 bases removed from V and 0 bases from J, the gap between germline ends came to 16 bases. CDR3 length: 14 amino acids. Germline loops: CDR1 SQVTM, CDR2 ANQGSEA. Written as DNA, the CDR3 is TGCAGCGCCGACGGGGTGGAGGGCTCCTACGAGCAGTACTTC. The encoded protein is CSADGVEGSYEQYF.

This chain joins TRBV5-6 and TRBJ1-5, with unresolved D. The CDR3 is 15 residues long. CDR1 SGHDT and CDR2 YYEEEE come from the germline V gene. The ends were cut back, 3 bases at V and 4 bases at J, with 14 bases in the middle. CDR3 nucleotide sequence: TGTGCCAGCAGCTCGGACGGTTTAAGAAATCAGCCCCAGCATTTT. Translated: CASSSDGLRNQPQHF.